This paragraph covers one T cell receptor beta chain sequence. At least ten counts were recorded for this clonotype. Its antigen is not yet known. There are no base qualities to consult, and no much larger clone falls within one base. These data belong to a study of identical twins (dated by TCRdb to about 2016). Turning to the overall study: The study deep-sequenced TCR alpha and beta repertoires from monozygotic twins, unrelated adults of various ages and cord blood to test whether fetal clonotypes persist. To rule out contamination, replicate twin experiments were performed at different times with different library preparation protocols. Study-wide conclusions, independent of this receptor: Excess twin sharing in beta out-of-frame sequences was weaker because fewer shared sequences lowered the signal-to-noise ratio. Compared with coincidental sharing between unrelated individuals, an excess of low generation-probability sequences was observed among out-of-frame TCR alpha sequences shared between twins. Fewer insertions were carried by abundant cord blood beta clonotypes; a weaker similar trend was observed in young adult naive repertoires, while no such trend was observed in memory repertoires. Out-of-frame TCR alpha sharing in monozygotic twins was systematically underestimated by recombination models, whereas sharing between unrelated individuals was in agreement with the recombination models. Invariant T cells such as MAIT and iNKT could partly confound zero-insertion analyses, although diverse VJ usage argued against such confounding for most clonotypes. Because the same donors could not be followed over many years, conclusions were based on cross-sectional statistical analysis.

Libraries were made using 5' RACE. The run used an Illumina HiSeq 2000. A universal primer binding site was introduced by template switching, and a unique molecular identifier was present in the final cDNA, enabling accurate counting of TCR cDNA molecules. Specific primers in the conserved constant-segment region were used to synthesize first-strand cDNA for the TCR alpha and beta chains. To control for contamination, every cDNA library carried two barcodes: a SMART-Mk sample barcode plus Illumina barcodes. TruSeq adapter sequences, together with Illumina sample barcodes, were added in two successive PCR steps. The Illumina HiSeq platform was used with custom primers to sequence TCR alpha and beta cDNA libraries. In the paper's pipeline: MiGEC processed the raw reads to extract unique molecular identifiers, while MiXCR was used to determine the CDR3 positions. Recombination models were inferred per individual with the repgenHMM and IGoR tools using an EM algorithm. Shared clonotypes were analyzed with the tcR package in R, and sharing was normalized by the product of cloneset sizes. To study raw recombination without the effects of thymic and clonal selection, out-of-frame nonproductive sequences were analyzed. TCRdb trimmed public reads at Q25 via fastp, called clones via MiXCR and kept in-frame beta chains. Merged by CDR3 protein, the rows form single entries marked with the most common genes and DNA. The V and J calls here are based on TCRdb, not the publication. This sample has 450,000 or so distinct CDR3 sequences in its table, and approximately 15% of those were observed once. In total, the top ten clones hold about 0.54% of the sample.

From its cysteine to its phenylalanine, the CDR3 spans 14 amino acids. The read is trimmed to its CDR3 DNA, 42 bases read in frame from base 1. V is shortened by 0 bases, J by 7 bases, and the region joining them spans 8 bases. The germline V gene specifies SGHRS as CDR1 and YFSETQ as CDR2. Only healthy Caucasian donors were included. The twin cohort comprised three pairs of female monozygotic twins, all aged roughly 18 to 29 years. Positive isolation kits from Invitrogen were used to isolate CD4+ and CD8+ T cell populations. This same sample was also taken into another study, of yellow fever vaccine responses in identical twins. The second source states: According to the authors, in identical twins the way T cells responded to vaccination appeared partly convergent and partly personalized. In identical twins, the study followed T cell clones that responded to the vaccine with precision.

The sequence is built from TRBV5-1 and TRBJ1-6; a tentative D call is TRBD1 (5 bases match). The sequenced material came from CD4+ T cells sorted from blood. This receptor was taken from a woman aged 18-30 years in good health. CDR3 region: CASSLVQENSPLHF. In nucleotide form, the sequence is TGCGCCAGCAGCTTGGTACAGGAGAATTCACCCCTCCACTTT.